This T cell receptor (beta chain) was recorded in a study of shared clonotypes between healthy human individuals (dated by TCRdb to 2020 to 2022). Study-level background: Two women and a few men aged 18 to 49 years were included in the cohort. Libraries were prepared and TCR repertoires were sequenced by different laboratories using diverse techniques, in order to increase sequencing depth and limit assay-specific biases. To estimate repertoire size and how much clonotype sharing occurs between individuals, the study deeply sequenced the blood TCR repertoires of roughly 5 healthy adults. For each donor, three plates each were used for CD4 naive and CD4 memory, two plates were used for CD8 naive, and one plate was used for CD8 memory. Each donor's leukapheresis produced roughly between roughly 0.85 and 10 billion PBMCs.

Comment on this clone: What antigen it recognizes has not been identified. No much larger clonotype is one base removed from it; base qualities were not supplied.

Using the deep immunoSEQ assay, multiplex PCR amplified TCR CDR3 regions from genomic DNA. Extracted genomic DNA from each cell subset was spread evenly across all wells of several immunoSEQ 96-well plates, with each plate serving as a replicate. For sorted subsets, each replicate PCR was loaded with about 200 ng genomic DNA, equivalent to 32,000 or so T cell genomes. Purified libraries were quantified with a Qubit 3.0 fluorometer, sized on a Bioanalyzer 2100, and re-quantified with the KAPA Library Quantification kit. A separate single-read 150-cycle Illumina NextSeq 550 flow cell was used to sequence each immunoSEQ 96-well plate. As for the original processing: Because the immunoSEQ output included only junctional sequences and no quality scores, the filtering could not be the same as the filtering used for full-length reads. Sequences were annotated with PyIR, a Python wrapper for IgBLAST v1.9, and V/J genes and CDR3 were assigned using IMGT germline references. Reads were filtered out if the reads had weak V/J assignments (E-value above 1e-6), no CDR3, stop codons, out-of-frame junctions, or ambiguous translated residues. V3J clonotypes were defined as sequences sharing the same inferred V gene, J gene, and CDR3 amino acid sequence. Percentage overlap between repertoires was calculated by dividing the number of shared unique clonotypes by the size of the smaller repertoire. RTK rarefaction, the Chao1 estimator, and Recon v2.1 estimates of unobserved clonotypes were used to assess repertoire richness. OLGA was used to compute generation probabilities for all TCRbeta clonotypes that the gDNA method yielded from a few donors. Imported from immuneACCESS, the table was reduced by TCRdb to in-frame sequences with V and J called. These copies leave out some clones; in studies compared against another copy, an unresolved V gene accounts for under half, and the cause of the remainder is not known. V, J and clone size reflect that table, while D and trimming were determined from the DNA. Within this sample are millions of clones, with 93% of them counted one time only. Of the sample, 0.39% falls within the top ten clones.

Findings and caveats that apply to the study as a whole: The genetic and exposure-history diversity represented was limited by the small number of donors. Sampling was restricted to blood, and TCR repertoires in tissues likely differ from the TCR repertoires found in blood. Even with the large sequencing depth, rarefaction of the sorted-subset datasets indicated that sequencing was incomplete. Pairwise subsampling led to the expectation that sequencing depth would affect the degree of clonotype sharing among donors. Around 5.4% of naive CD4, 3.5% of naive CD8, approximately 2% of memory CD4, and 0.35% to 0.4% of memory CD8 clonotypes were shared across a few donors. Larger estimated clonotype richness was generally found for naive subsets than for memory subsets. Clonotypes shared by all four sorted-subset donors showed higher generation probabilities than non-shared clonotypes.

Healthy HIV-negative adults with no recently reported acute infections or vaccinations were included as donors. All donors were Caucasian adults living in Nashville, Tennessee, USA. CD4+ T cells were enriched by magnetic negative selection; naive cells were then positively selected on CD45RA, and the negative fraction formed the memory subset. Blood was collected by leukapheresis, and PBMCs were isolated by Ficoll-Histopaque density gradient centrifugation and then cryopreserved in liquid nitrogen vapor phase. Analytical flow cytometry was used to check the purity and quantity of every magnetically sorted T cell population. Each sorted fraction had its genomic DNA isolated and then quantified by UV absorbance on a Nanodrop 2000c. CDR1 and CDR2, looked up from the germline V gene, are SGHRS and YFSETQ. V has 5 bases trimmed and J has 3 bases trimmed; junction bases matching no gene number 7. The CDR3 holds 14 amino acids from the cysteine to the phenylalanine. Only CDR3 DNA is held: 42 bases, read in frame from base 1.

Rearrangement joined TRBV5-1 to TRBJ1-1, with TRBD1 identical over 7 junction bases. The sample consisted of naive CD4+ T cells from PBMCs. The cell subset or site label on this specimen signifies: CD45RA+ positively selected. This clonotype originated in a man between 18 and 29 years old in good health. Some clones in this sample may be carry-over from other donors' samples. The DNA is as follows: TGCGCCAGCAGGGTAGGGGGCGGCGACACTGAAGCTTTCTTT. Its protein product is CASRVGGGDTEAFF.